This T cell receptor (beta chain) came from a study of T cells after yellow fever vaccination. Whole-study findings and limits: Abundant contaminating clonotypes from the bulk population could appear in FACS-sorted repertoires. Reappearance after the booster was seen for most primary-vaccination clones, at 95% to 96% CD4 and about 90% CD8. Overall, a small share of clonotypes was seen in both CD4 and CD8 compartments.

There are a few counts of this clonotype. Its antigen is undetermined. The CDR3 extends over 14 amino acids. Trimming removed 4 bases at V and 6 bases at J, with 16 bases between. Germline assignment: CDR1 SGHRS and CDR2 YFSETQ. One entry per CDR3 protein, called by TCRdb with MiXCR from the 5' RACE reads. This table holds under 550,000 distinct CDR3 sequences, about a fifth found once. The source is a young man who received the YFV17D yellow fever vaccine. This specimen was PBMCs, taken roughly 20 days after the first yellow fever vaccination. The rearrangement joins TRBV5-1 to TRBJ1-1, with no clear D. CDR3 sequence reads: CASSVVGFGAEAFF. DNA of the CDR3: TGCGCCAGCAGCGTCGTCGGGTTTGGCGCTGAAGCTTTCTTT.